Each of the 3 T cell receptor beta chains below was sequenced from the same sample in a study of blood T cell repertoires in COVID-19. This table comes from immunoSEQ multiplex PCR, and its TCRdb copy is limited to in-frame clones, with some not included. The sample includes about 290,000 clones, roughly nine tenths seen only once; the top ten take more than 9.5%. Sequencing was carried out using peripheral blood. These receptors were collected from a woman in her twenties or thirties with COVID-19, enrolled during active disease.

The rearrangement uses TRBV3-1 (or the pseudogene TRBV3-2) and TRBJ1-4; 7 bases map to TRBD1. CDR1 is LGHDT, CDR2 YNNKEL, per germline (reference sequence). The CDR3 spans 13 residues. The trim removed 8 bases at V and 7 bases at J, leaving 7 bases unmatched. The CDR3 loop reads CASVDRVGEKLFF. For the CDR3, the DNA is TGTGCCAGCGTAGACAGGGTTGGTGAAAAACTGTTTTTT.

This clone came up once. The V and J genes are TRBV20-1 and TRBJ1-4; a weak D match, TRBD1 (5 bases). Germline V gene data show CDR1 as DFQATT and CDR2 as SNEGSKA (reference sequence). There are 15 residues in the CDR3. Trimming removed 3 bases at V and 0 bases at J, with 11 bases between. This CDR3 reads CSASLGGATNEKLFF. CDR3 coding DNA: TGCAGTGCTAGTTTGGGGGGTGCAACTAATGAAAAACTGTTTTTT.

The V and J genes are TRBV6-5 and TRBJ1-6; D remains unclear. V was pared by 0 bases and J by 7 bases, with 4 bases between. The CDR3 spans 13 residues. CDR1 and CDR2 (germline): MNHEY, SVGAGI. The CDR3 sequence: CASSYSRNSPLHF. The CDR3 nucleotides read TGTGCCAGCAGTTACTCGCGAAATTCACCCCTCCACTTT.